This T cell receptor (beta chain) appears in the sequencing data of a study of T cells after posttransplantation cyclophosphamide. This clone was seen many times. Its antigen remains unknown. Data came from immunoSEQ multiplex PCR; TCRdb stores just in-frame clones and leaves some out. The data list tens of thousands of clones, none observed once; 2% to 2.5% falls to the top ten. Study-wide results and limits: Recipient CMV seropositivity and CMV reactivation strongly tracked TRB clonality. Blood and skin or GI T cell repertoires showed limited TRB overlap.

The origin of this receptor is a man aged 40-55 years in good health, CMV-negative, and a related stem cell transplant donor. The sequencing input was PBMCs.

The CDR3 loop reads CASSLGLASYNEQFF. Written as DNA, the CDR3 is TGTGCCAGCAGCTTGGGACTAGCGTCCTACAATGAGCAGTTCTTC. The chain is built from TRBV5-6 and TRBJ2-1; 8 nucleotides agree with TRBD2. This CDR3 spans 15 amino acids. CDR1 and CDR2 from the germline V gene are SGHDT and YYEEEE. The J segment lost 1 base and the V segment lost 0 bases, leaving 0 bases of the junction unmatched.